This record concerns one T cell receptor (beta chain) sequence. This clonotype occurred a few times. Which antigen it targets is not known. No base quality values were provided; no much bigger clone lies one nucleotide off. The library was made by 5' RACE. Sequenced on an Illumina HiSeq 2500. A second PCR of roughly 7 to 12 cycles was run with a J-beta primer mix and a sample-barcoded 5' primer. A template-switch 5' adaptor carrying 12 random nucleotides introduced a unique molecular identifier onto each TCR beta cDNA molecule. Each sample yielded at least 2.5 million CDR3-containing paired-end reads. First-strand cDNA was synthesized from all RNA with the Mint cDNA synthesis kit, primed by a TRBC-specific oligonucleotide. Following uracil-DNA glycosylase treatment, all cDNA underwent a first 18-cycle PCR with the universal primers M1SS and BC2_uni_R. As for how the authors treated the data: Normalization of each sample was performed by random selection of 1 million high-quality reads, each carrying a distinct molecular identifier. Reads with shared molecular identifiers were discarded instead of being binned into consensus sequences. CDR3 identification, clonotype clustering and error correction used MiTCR with a Q25 quality threshold and the strictest error-elimination algorithm. Lower-bound total TCR beta diversity was estimated with a nonparametric unseen species model using Euler transformation. TCRdb applied fastp at Q25 and MiXCR to the public reads, then kept only in-frame beta chains. Every distinct CDR3 protein forms one entry, paired with its most common genes and DNA. The V and J calls were not made by the authors but by TCRdb's processing. For this sample there are approximately 900,000 distinct CDR3 sequences; about 29% appear just once. The ten largest clones represent roughly 10% of the sample.

This sample is part of a study of blood T cells in healthy people across ages (dated by TCRdb to the mid-2010s). Regarding the complete study: In model experiments, template switching captured about one uniquely barcoded TCR beta cDNA molecule for every two T cells. Age-related changes in TCR beta repertoire diversity were measured in the study by deep sequencing normalized with unique cDNA molecular identifiers. Donors were grouped into four age groups: young (average approximately 15 years), middle-aged (approximately 41), aged (about 60) and long-lived (about 82). For two donors (one aged 18 to 30 and one aged 80 or older), the study analyzed two additional independent replicas of 1 million unique cDNA reads from the same blood draw. What the authors observed across the whole study: Estimates of total diversity from one million sequenced T cells were regarded as lower bounds and underestimates. As age increased, observed TCR beta diversity per million T cells dropped in a roughly linear way, and a significant reduction was already evident by age around 41. Compared with the aged group, the long-lived group had more naive CD4+ T cells, fewer expanded clones and increased TCR diversity, a pattern suggesting age selection. Observed TCR beta diversity correlated strongly with the percentage of naive T cells measured by flow cytometry. Because profiling used bulk unsorted PBMCs, naive and antigen-experienced compartments could not be compared conclusively. Because donor CMV infection status was unknown, age-related changes in expanded clonotypes were potentially confounded.

Systemically healthy Caucasian individuals from Russia, over 30 in total and aged 6 to 90 years, were included as donors. Each donor gave around 9.9 milliliters of peripheral blood, collected into EDTA-treated Vacutainer tubes. PBMCs were isolated by Ficoll-Paque density-gradient centrifugation, with at least 7 million obtained per sample. Total RNA was extracted from PBMCs with Trizol reagent, with at least 5 micrograms obtained per sample. For every donor, flow cytometry on a PBMC aliquot measured the percentage of naive CD45RAhigh/CD27high T cells. The CDR3 covers 16 residues, taking in both the cysteine and the phenylalanine. Just CDR3 DNA is preserved here, 48 bases in frame from base 1. V has 5 bases trimmed and J has 0 bases trimmed; junction bases matching no gene number 10. The germline V gene sets CDR1 to SQVTM and CDR2 to ANQGSEA. The sample was also linked to a second study, of T cells of mothers and their children. As that second paper reports: Nine systemically healthy Caucasian individuals, comprising three mothers and their six children, were included as donors. cDNA synthesis consumed the entire amount of extracted RNA, loaded at approximately 1.4 ug RNA in each 15 ul reaction. In the second PCR, the M1S primer added sample barcodes and 2-4 random nucleotides. Each mother yielded over 8.5 million TCR beta CDR3 reads and each child a few million reads. Thymic selection shapes the output of TCR recombination in a similar way in related and unrelated pairs, and inherited differences have a minor effect. Normalized repertoire overlap was always slightly but never significantly higher in related than unrelated mother-child pairs. No persistent microchimeric T cell clones were found, with a detection sensitivity of approximately 100 clones per million clonotypes. To look for features that set related mother-child pairs apart from unrelated individuals, the researchers ran deep NGS to compare the TCR beta repertoires of mothers and children. Mothers averaged approximately 40 +/- 4 years of age and children averaged approximately 12 +/- 4 years. After adapter ligation with NEBNext reagents, the libraries were sequenced on Illumina HiSeq 2000 with 100+100 nt paired-end reads. To prevent cross-contamination, the mother and child libraries were prepared one month apart and sequenced in separate runs. For each donor, somewhere between about 450,000 and 2,200,000 distinct TCR beta clonotypes were identified. Naive TCR beta clonotypes were estimated from low-frequency clonotypes matched to each donor's FACS-determined naive share, without sorting.

This receptor was taken from a woman between 40 and 50 years old in good health. The sequenced sample consisted of blood. The rearrangement joined TRBV29-1 to TRBJ2-1; the junction holds 7 bases that match TRBD2. The DNA sequence follows: TGCAGCGTTCGGTTAATCGGGGGGAGCTCCTACAATGAGCAGTTCTTC. This yields the protein CSVRLIGGSSYNEQFF.